The sequence of this TCR beta chain was determined in a study of shared clonotypes between healthy human individuals. Study details: The donors, two women and a few men, were aged 18 to 49.

Participating donors were healthy, HIV-negative adults free of recent acute infections or vaccinations. Sequenced by immunoSEQ multiplex PCR; TCRdb stores in-frame clones only, minus some. The sample has some 2,400,000 clones; approximately 94% are singletons. The germline V gene has CDR1 SNHLY and CDR2 FYNNEI. V dropped 4 bases and J dropped 5 bases, with 14 bases sitting between them. The CDR3 runs to 14 residues. Sequencing used naive CD4+ T cells sorted from blood. The subset: CD45RA+ positively selected. This chain links TRBV2 with TRBJ2-5, with D possibly matching TRBD2 (6 bases). This sequence was found in a man younger than 35 in good health. The CDR3 region has the DNA TGTGCCAGCAGTGGGGGCGGGATGGAGGAGACCCAGTACTTC. Protein: CASSGGGMEETQYF.